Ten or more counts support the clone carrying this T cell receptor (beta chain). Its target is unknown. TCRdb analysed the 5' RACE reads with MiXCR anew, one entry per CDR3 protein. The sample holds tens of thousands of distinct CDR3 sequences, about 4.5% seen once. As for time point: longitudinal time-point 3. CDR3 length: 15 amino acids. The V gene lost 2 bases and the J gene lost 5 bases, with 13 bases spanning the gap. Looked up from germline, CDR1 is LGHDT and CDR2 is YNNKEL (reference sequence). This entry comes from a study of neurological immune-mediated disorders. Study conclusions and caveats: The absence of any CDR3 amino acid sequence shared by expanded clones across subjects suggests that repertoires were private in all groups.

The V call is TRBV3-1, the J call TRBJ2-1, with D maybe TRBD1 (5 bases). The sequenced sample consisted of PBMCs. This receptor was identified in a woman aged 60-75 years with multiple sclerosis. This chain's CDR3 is CASSQFRSRDNEQFF. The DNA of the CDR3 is TGTGCCAGCAGCCAATTCCGGTCCAGGGACAATGAGCAGTTCTTC.